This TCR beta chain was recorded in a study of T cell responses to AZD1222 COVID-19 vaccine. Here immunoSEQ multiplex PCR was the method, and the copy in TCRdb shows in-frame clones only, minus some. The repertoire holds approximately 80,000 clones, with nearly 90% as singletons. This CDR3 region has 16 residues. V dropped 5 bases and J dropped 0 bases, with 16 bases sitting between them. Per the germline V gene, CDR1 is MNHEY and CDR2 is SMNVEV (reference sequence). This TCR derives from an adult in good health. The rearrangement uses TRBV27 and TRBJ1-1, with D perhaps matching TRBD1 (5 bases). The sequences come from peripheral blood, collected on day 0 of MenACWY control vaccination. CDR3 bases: TGTGCCAGCAGTGGACCGATTGGGGACGTGAACACTGAAGCTTTCTTT. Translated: CASSGPIGDVNTEAFF.